A single sample is the source of the 20 T cell receptor beta chains below, sequenced in a study of patients and donors after allogeneic stem cell transplantation. TCRdb reprocessed the RT-PCR reads via MiXCR and lists one record per CDR3 protein. The data hold tens of thousands of distinct CDR3 sequences, with about 5% observed a single time. Sequencing input: blood, either unsorted or a sorted T cell fraction (not recorded which). Receptors were obtained from a human donor who was either an allogeneic HSCT recipient or a stem cell or donor lymphocyte infusion donor (not recorded which). It is not recorded whose cells these are; they may come from a transplant donor.

Ten or more counts support this clonotype. The chain couples TRBV6-5 to TRBJ1-5; the D gene is possibly TRBD1 (5 bases). Deletions cut 4 bases from V and 8 bases from J, with 15 bases between. Germline V gives CDR1 MNHEY, CDR2 SVGAGI. The CDR3 has 14 residues. This CDR3 is CASSSPQGSEPQHF. In nucleotides, the CDR3 is TGTGCCAGCAGTTCGCCTCAGGGTTCCGAGCCCCAGCATTTT.

This clonotype was seen more than once but under ten times. The chain couples TRBV14 to TRBJ2-1; TRBD2 might be the D (6 bases). CDR1 and CDR2 from the germline V gene are SGHDN and FVKESK. V lost 4 bases and J lost 0, with 16 bases in between. The CDR3 extends over 17 amino acids. CDR3 protein: CASSPRRGASSYNEQFF. Here the CDR3 DNA reads TGTGCCAGCAGCCCCCGGCGCGGGGCTAGCTCCTACAATGAGCAGTTCTTC.

This clonotype was detected ten times or more. CDR3 protein: CASSRTDRGSEYF. The CDR3 nucleotides read TGTGCCAGCAGCCGGACAGACAGGGGGTCGGAGTATTTT. This chain uses TRBV4-2 with TRBJ2-3; 9 nucleotides line up with TRBD1. Germline V gives CDR1 LGHNA, CDR2 YNFKEQ. The CDR3 has 13 amino acids. V lost 4 bases, J lost 13 bases, and 9 bases stayed unmatched.

This clonotype was counted many times. The chain has TRBV12-3 or TRBV12-4 and TRBJ1-1, with D perhaps matching TRBD1 (5 bases). V dropped 3 bases and J dropped 8 bases, with 13 bases sitting between them. CDR3 length: 13 residues. The CDR3 loop reads CASSLRGAQEAFF. The CDR3 DNA is TGTGCCAGCAGTTTGCGTGGGGCGCAGGAAGCTTTCTTT.

This clonotype was counted at least ten times. This chain joins TRBV3-1 and TRBJ1-4, with no clear D. V lost 5 bases and J 5 bases, leaving 3 bases between the germline ends. This CDR3 is built from 11 residues. CDR1 is LGHDT and CDR2 is YNNKEL in the germline V gene (reference sequence). DNA for the CDR3: TGTGCCAGCAGCACAAATGAAAAACTGTTTTTT. As protein: CASSTNEKLFF. Variable domain in full (rest from reference TRBV3-1 and TRBJ1-4): DTAVSQTPKYLVTQMGNDKSIKCEQNLGHDTMYWYKQDSKKFLKIMFSYNNKELIINETVPNRFSPKSPDKAHLNLHINSLELGDSAVYFCASSTNEKLFFGSGTQLSVL.

This clonotype was counted at least ten times. V gene TRBV19 combines with J gene TRBJ2-2; no clear D gene. The V gene's germline CDR1 is LNHDA and CDR2 SQIVND (reference sequence). CDR3 length equals 12 residues. V was clipped by 8 bases and J by 9 bases, with 13 bases between them. In DNA, the CDR3 is TGTGCCAGTGGGTCCCCCGGAAGGGAGCTGTTTTTT. Translating it yields CASGSPGRELFF.

A note on this clonotype: This may stem from a read error, because a much larger clone lies one nucleotide away. The chain employs TRBV10-1 and TRBJ1-2, with 10 positions matching TRBD1. V shed 4 bases and J 3 bases; nucleotides not matched to a gene: 11. This CDR3 spans 17 amino acids. From germline, CDR1 is WNHNN and CDR2 SYGVQD (reference sequence). The CDR3 DNA sequence: TGCGCCAGCAGTGCCCACTTGGACAGGGGGGACTACTATGGCTACACCTTC. Translating it yields CASSAHLDRGDYYGYTF.

This clonotype was recorded at least ten times. The chain recombines TRBV30 with TRBJ1-3; no definite D call. Germline V CDR1 and CDR2: GTSNPN, SVGIG (reference sequence). The V end lost 3 bases, the J end lost 0 bases, and 3 bases lay between the germline ends. The CDR3 runs to 12 residues. The CDR3 nucleotides read TGTGCCTGGAGCGCCTCTGGAAACACCATATATTTT. Amino acids: CAWSASGNTIYF.

This clonotype was counted at least ten times. The chain carries TRBV6-5 and TRBJ2-1; D gene unclear. Germline CDR1 reads MNHEY; CDR2 reads SVGAGI. The CDR3 is 11 amino acids. V was shortened by 2 bases and J by 15 bases, with 11 bases between the two germline ends. For the CDR3, the DNA is TGTGCCAGCAGTTACACGAGAGGACGGTTCTTC. It codes for CASSYTRGRFF.

There are many counts of this clonotype. This rearrangement joins TRBV6-1 to TRBJ1-1; TRBD1 might be the D (6 bases). Trimming removed 7 bases at V and 5 bases at J, with 17 bases between. Looked up from germline, CDR1 is MNHNS and CDR2 is SASEGT. The CDR3 is 14 residues long. The CDR3 region is CASTNPGGQTEAFF. CDR3 in DNA: TGTGCCAGCACTAACCCCGGGGGGCAGACTGAAGCTTTCTTT.

This clonotype was observed many times. V gene TRBV11-1 combines with J gene TRBJ1-1, with TRBD1 matching 7 bases. The CDR3 covers 13 residues. Germline V gene data show CDR1 as SGHAT and CDR2 as FQDESV (reference sequence). Losses at the gene ends were 5 bases for V and 7 bases for J; bases not matched to a gene: 7. For the CDR3, the DNA is TGTGCCAGCAGCAATACCAGGGGGGGTGAAGCTTTCTTT. Encoded protein: CASSNTRGGEAFF.

The V and J genes are TRBV5-8 and TRBJ1-2; D gene ambiguous. The CDR3 spans 11 residues. V was clipped by 2 bases and J by 10 bases, with 9 bases between them. The germline V gene encodes CDR1 SGHTS and CDR2 YDEGEE. This CDR3 is CASSFVGIYTF. For the CDR3, the DNA is TGTGCCAGCAGCTTCGTAGGAATCTACACCTTC.

This clonotype was seen many times. The DNA for the CDR3 is TGTGCCAGCACCTCAAAAGCAGGGAGAGGCTACACCTTC. Its protein is CASTSKAGRGYTF. The J gene is TRBJ1-2, the V gene TRBV6-8, with D tentatively TRBD1 (5 bases). Germline assignment: CDR1 MNHGY and CDR2 SAAAGT. The length of the CDR3 is 13 residues. Trimming shortened V by 7 bases and J by 8 bases, and 17 bases separated the two germline ends.

The sample holds many counts of this clonotype. The rearrangement uses TRBV20-1 and TRBJ1-5; 9 bases are shared with TRBD1. With V trimmed by 3 bases and J by 5 bases, 2 bases remained unmatched. Germline V gene data show CDR1 as DFQATT and CDR2 as SNEGSKA (reference sequence). There are 13 residues in the CDR3. The chain's CDR3 is CSASTGGDQPQHF. The CDR3 coding sequence is TGCAGTGCTAGTACAGGGGGCGATCAGCCCCAGCATTTT.

The chain has TRBV5-1 and TRBJ2-5; the D is unclear. The CDR3 totals 15 residues. V was pared by 4 bases and J by 2 bases, with 15 bases between. Germline-derived CDR1 and CDR2 are SGHRS and YFSETQ. This CDR3 is CASSRIPGPQETQYF. CDR3 nucleotides: TGCGCCAGCAGCAGGATCCCGGGTCCTCAAGAGACCCAGTACTTC.

At least ten counts were recorded for this clonotype. V gene TRBV28 combines with J gene TRBJ2-2, with D hard to call. Germline lookup yields CDR1 MDHEN and CDR2 SYDVKM. Trimming took 2 bases from V and 0 from J, leaving 7 bases between them. CDR3 length: 15 amino acids. CDR3 DNA: TGTGCCAGCAGTTTAAACCACCCGAACACCGGGGAGCTGTTTTTT. Translated, it gives CASSLNHPNTGELFF.

Ten or more counts support this clonotype. The rearrangement joins TRBV20-1 to TRBJ2-1; maybe TRBD2 (6 bases). Per germline, CDR1 DFQATT and CDR2 SNEGSKA (reference sequence). The V end was cut by 3 bases, the J end by 4 bases, with 10 bases between. This CDR3 contains 13 residues. Here the CDR3 reads CSASGSGYNEQFF. CDR3 coding DNA: TGCAGTGCTAGCGGGAGTGGGTACAATGAGCAGTTCTTC.

The CDR3 region has the DNA TGTGCCAGCAGCTTTAGCGCGAGGGCTACAGATACGCAGTATTTT. Protein sequence: CASSFSARATDTQYF. The chain joins TRBV11-3 to TRBJ2-3; D perhaps matches TRBD2 (5 bases). Looked up from germline, CDR1 is SGHNT and CDR2 is YENEEA. The CDR3 is 15 residues long. V dropped 3 bases and J dropped 3 bases, with 13 bases sitting between them.

V gene TRBV2 combines with J gene TRBJ2-7, with 7 positions matching TRBD2. The CDR3 covers 14 residues. V was clipped by 6 bases and J by 1 base; unmatched bases: 6. CDR1 is SNHLY and CDR2 is FYNNEI in the germline V gene. CDR3 coding DNA: TGTGCCAGCAGAGTAGCGGGCCTTTCCTACGAGCAGTACTTC. Its translation is CASRVAGLSYEQYF. The full variable domain, its missing parts supplied by reference TRBV2 and TRBJ2-7, is EPEVTQTPSHQVTQMGQEVILRCVPISNHLYFYWYRQILGQKVEFLVSFYNNEISEKSEIFDDQFSVERPDGSNFTLKIRSTKLEDSAMYFCASRVAGLSYEQYFGPGTRLTVT.

Remarks on this clonotype: At one of its ends the junction is not consistent with the germline gene, which may arise from a read error. The chain combines TRBV5-1 with TRBJ2-3, with 7 bases matching TRBD2. Germline lookup yields CDR1 SGHRS and CDR2 YFSETQ. The CDR3 runs 14 residues. The chain's CDR3 is CASTLGLAVDTQYF. CDR3 in DNA: TGCGCCAGCACCTTGGGGCTAGCGGTAGATACGCAGTATTTT.